This T cell receptor (beta chain) was sequenced during a study of read filtering for tumor transcriptome and immune sequencing. At the level of the study: Patients were approximately 17 male and some 15 female, mean age 65.9 years, range about 47 to 85. Transcriptome libraries were built from DNase-treated RNA. General study findings and limits: Without single-read clonotypes, shared clonotype proportions correlated more between IR-seq and RNA-seq.

This clonotype appeared many times. Its antigen is undetermined. The library was built from around 0.4 ug RNA with molecular barcoded adaptors for alpha/delta and beta/gamma chains. TCRdb re-derived calls from the reads in MiXCR, one entry per CDR3 protein. The sample has over 90,000 distinct CDR3 sequences, 20% to 25% seen once; the top ten hold roughly 11%. The germline V and J ends were trimmed by 6 bases and 8 bases, with 13 bases remaining between them. Germline V CDR1 and CDR2: MDHEN, SYDVKM. This CDR3 comprises 12 residues. The TCR originated in a donor aged 40 or over with multiple myeloma. The chain uses TRBV28 and TRBJ1-2; D uncertain. What was sequenced was a population of CD138-negative cells sorted from bone marrow. CDR3 sequence reads: CASRTGPRGYTF. The CDR3 DNA is TGTGCCAGCAGGACGGGCCCCCGAGGCTACACCTTC.